This T cell receptor (beta chain) was obtained from a study of metastatic and nonmetastatic thyroid tumors. Study as a whole: Across blood and tumor or nodule tissue, repertoires from malignant and benign thyroid patients were compared with one another. Broader study findings: For both blood and tumor, malignant thyroid tumors reportedly showed significantly higher TCR beta diversity than benign nodules did.

There are 13 residues in the CDR3. The junction had 5 bases not matched to a gene; V was cut back by 8 bases and J by 4 bases. Germline V CDR1 and CDR2: SNHLY, FYNNEI. There were no patients who had received any treatment before thyroid surgery. In the authors' methods: For papillary thyroid cancer, a distant-metastasis classifier was constructed from CDR3 differences observed across clinicopathological groups. Through MiXCR, TCRdb re-clonotyped the PCR reads. These V and J calls rely on TCRdb rather than the paper's analysis. In the table there are around 25,000 clones, roughly 24% of which are singletons. This clone qualifies as medium-sized. As yet, its antigen is unknown.

The chain uses TRBV2 and TRBJ1-2; 9 bases are shared with TRBD1. Sequencing input: blood. The sequence was collected from a male donor with papillary thyroid cancer or a benign thyroid nodule (not recorded which). Some clones in this sample may be carry-over from other donors' samples. CDR3 DNA sequence: TGTGCCAGCCGGGACAGGGAAATCTATGGCTACACCTTC. It yields the protein CASRDREIYGYTF.